The present TCR beta chain was sequenced within a study of blood T cell repertoires in COVID-19. Turning to the study itself: COVID-19 samples collected from the United States, Italy and Spain covered acute and convalescent phases. The analysed material was cDNA or gDNA that came from T cells, B-cell-depleted T cells, or PBMCs.

V trimming: 1 base; J trimming: 4 bases; junction bases outside the gene matches: 4. From germline, CDR1 is SGHTA and CDR2 FQGTGA. The CDR3 is made up of 15 amino acids. Assay used: immunoSEQ multiplex PCR; TCRdb lists only in-frame clones, some missing. The sample records 100,000 to 150,000 clones, about 90% being singletons. In Seattle, patients joined the study during active infection and were tracked longitudinally. The chain links TRBV7-3 to TRBJ1-1; 9 nucleotides agree with TRBD1. This sequence was found in a woman in her sixties with COVID-19, enrolled during active disease. Sequenced material: peripheral blood. CDR3 DNA: TGTGCCAGCAGCTTAAATGGGACAGGGTTCACTGAAGCTTTCTTT. Translation gives CASSLNGTGFTEAFF. The whole variable domain, remainder taken from reference TRBV7-3 and TRBJ1-1, is GAGVSQTPSNKVTEKGKYVELRCDPISGHTALYWYRQSLGQGPEFLIYFQGTGAADDSGLPNDRFFAVRPEGSVSTLKIQRTERGDSAVYLCASSLNGTGFTEAFFGQGTRLTVV.